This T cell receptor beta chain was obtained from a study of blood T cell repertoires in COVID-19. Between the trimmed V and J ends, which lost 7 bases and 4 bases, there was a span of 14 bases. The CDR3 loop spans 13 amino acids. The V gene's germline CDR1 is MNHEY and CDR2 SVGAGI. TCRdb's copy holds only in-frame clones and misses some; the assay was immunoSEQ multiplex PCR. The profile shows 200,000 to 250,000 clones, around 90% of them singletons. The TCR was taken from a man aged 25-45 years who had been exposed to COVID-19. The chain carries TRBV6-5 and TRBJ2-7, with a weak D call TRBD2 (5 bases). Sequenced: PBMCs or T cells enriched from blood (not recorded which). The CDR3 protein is CASKLREIYEQYF. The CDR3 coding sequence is TGTGCCAGCAAGCTCCGGGAAATATACGAGCAGTACTTC.